What follows are 20 T cell receptor beta chains derived from one specimen sequenced in a study of blood T cell repertoires in COVID-19. Data came from immunoSEQ multiplex PCR; TCRdb stores just in-frame clones and leaves some out. Found here are 300,000 to 400,000 clones, about 90% of them singletons; the top ten hold over 4.5%. Sequenced input: PBMCs or T cells enriched from blood (not recorded which). The receptors shown here come from a man between 25 and 39 years old who had recovered from COVID-19.

V gene TRBV29-1 combines with J gene TRBJ1-2; D remains unclear. V lost 5 bases and J 2 bases, leaving 6 bases between the germline ends. This CDR3 has 11 amino acids. Germline CDR1 SQVTM, CDR2 ANQGSEA. The CDR3 sequence is CSVSQNYGYTF. The CDR3 DNA is TGCAGCGTTTCACAGAACTATGGCTACACCTTC.

The chain links TRBV24-1 to TRBJ1-3; possibly TRBD1 for D (6 bases). The CDR3 contains 19 residues. The germline V gene encodes CDR1 KGHDR and CDR2 SFDVKD. V lost 3 bases and J lost 0, with 20 bases in between. The CDR3 protein is CATSDPNLGQSFSGNTIYF. In nucleotides, the CDR3 is TGTGCCACCAGTGATCCCAACCTTGGACAGTCGTTCTCTGGAAACACCATATATTTT.

This chain connects TRBV3-1 (or the pseudogene TRBV3-2) to TRBJ1-2, with D unclear. Germline assignment: CDR1 LGHDT and CDR2 YNNKEL (reference sequence). This CDR3 is 13 amino acids long. V lost 3 bases to trimming and J lost 3 bases, with 8 bases between them. In DNA, the CDR3 is TGTGCCAGCAGCCAGGCTGCCTACTATGGCTACACCTTC. It is translated as CASSQAAYYGYTF.

The V and J genes are TRBV14 and TRBJ1-6; TRBD1 is a possible D gene (6 bases). The CDR3 totals 16 residues. V lost 1 base and J lost 4, with 11 bases in between. Germline CDR1 SGHDN, CDR2 FVKESK. The CDR3 region has the DNA TGTGCCAGCAGCCAAGGGCGGGGGCGGTATAATTCACCCCTCCACTTT. Protein product: CASSQGRGRYNSPLHF.

This sequence joins TRBV27 and TRBJ1-2, with D perhaps matching TRBD1 (5 bases). From germline, CDR1 is MNHEY and CDR2 SMNVEV (reference sequence). The CDR3 has 15 amino acids. The V end was cut by 1 base, the J end by 0 bases, with 9 bases between. CDR3 nucleotide sequence: TGTGCCAGCAGTTTATTGGCAGGGACTAACTATGGCTACACCTTC. This encodes CASSLLAGTNYGYTF.

The chain is built from TRBV3-1 (or the pseudogene TRBV3-2) and TRBJ1-1, with a possible D match to TRBD1 (5 bases). CDR3 length equals 15 residues. The germline V and J ends were trimmed by 3 bases and 5 bases, with 16 bases remaining between them. CDR1 and CDR2 (germline): LGHDT, YNNKEL (reference sequence). The CDR3 loop reads CASSHRTTGSTEAFF. In nucleotides, the CDR3 is TGTGCCAGCAGCCACCGAACTACAGGATCTACTGAAGCTTTCTTT.

This clone turned up a few times. The gene calls are TRBV14 and TRBJ1-4, with 7 bases matching TRBD1. The length of the CDR3 is 19 residues. Germline V gene sequence: CDR1 SGHDN, CDR2 FVKESK. Germline trimming cut 4 bases from V and 0 bases from J; bases unmatched to any gene: 14. CDR3 coding DNA: TGTGCCAGCAGCCGCGGGACCTTATTTGGGACAGCAACTAATGAAAAACTGTTTTTT. As protein: CASSRGTLFGTATNEKLFF.

This rearrangement joins TRBV19 to TRBJ2-1; D is perhaps TRBD2 (7 bases). Germline lookup yields CDR1 LNHDA and CDR2 SQIVND (reference sequence). The V and J ends lost 4 bases and 5 bases respectively, with 15 bases between them. CDR3 length: 15 amino acids. CDR3 nucleotides: TGTGCCAGTAGTACGGGGCGCGGGGGCCACAATGAGCAGTTCTTC. This sequence encodes CASSTGRGGHNEQFF.

This clone showed up just once. The chain combines TRBV5-1 with TRBJ1-1, with D perhaps matching TRBD1 (6 bases). The CDR3 consists of 13 residues. Germline CDR1 reads SGHRS; CDR2 reads YFSETQ. V dropped 4 bases and J dropped 0 bases, with 7 bases sitting between them. The CDR3 region has the DNA TGCGCCAGCAGCGAGGGGGTGAACACTGAAGCTTTCTTT. Its translation: CASSEGVNTEAFF. Drawing the rest from reference TRBV5-1 and TRBJ1-1, the complete variable domain is KAGVTQTPRYLIKTRGQQVTLSCSPISGHRSVSWYQQTPGQGLQFLFEYFSETQRNKGNFPGRFSGRQFSNSRSEMNVSTLELGDSALYLCASSEGVNTEAFFGQGTRLTVV.

This clone was observed a few times. J is TRBJ1-2 and V is TRBV10-3, with D perhaps matching TRBD1 (5 bases). Deletions cut 0 bases from V and 4 bases from J, with 15 bases between. Germline CDR1 ENHRY, CDR2 SYGVKD. This CDR3 has 16 amino acids. The CDR3 coding sequence is TGTGCCATCAGTGAGTCATCGGGCAGGCAGGGCTATGGCTACACCTTC. As protein: CAISESSGRQGYGYTF.

This clone was recorded a few times. The rearrangement links TRBV24-1 to TRBJ2-2; no firm D call. Germline V lookup: CDR1 KGHDR, CDR2 SFDVKD. The CDR3 is 13 residues long. V lost 4 bases and J lost 1, with 3 bases in between. The CDR3 region has the DNA TGTGCCACCAGTGAACAGAACACCGGGGAGCTGTTTTTT. Amino acid sequence: CATSEQNTGELFF.

V is TRBV7-2 and J is TRBJ1-2, with D perhaps matching TRBD1 (6 bases). The CDR3 has 15 residues. V was cut by 5 bases and J by 7 bases, with 20 bases left in between. Germline CDR1 and CDR2: SGHTA and FQGNSA. The DNA of the CDR3 is TGTGCCAGCAGCCCCGTTAAAGGCAGGGGAAGTGGCTACACCTTC. Translated, it gives CASSPVKGRGSGYTF.

The gene calls are TRBV30 and TRBJ1-6; D is unresolved. Between the trimmed V and J ends, which lost 7 bases and 8 bases, there was a span of 15 bases. The CDR3 contains 13 residues. Germline V lookup: CDR1 GTSNPN, CDR2 SVGIG (reference sequence). CDR3 loop: CASMGGNYSPLHF. CDR3 DNA sequence: TGTGCCTCCATGGGAGGTAACTATTCACCCCTCCACTTT. Filled out from reference TRBV30 and TRBJ1-6, the complete variable domain reads SQTIHQWPATLVQPVGSPLSLECTVEGTSNPNLYWYRQAAGRGLQLLFYSVGIGQISSEVPQNLSASRPQDRQFILSSKKLLLSDSGFYLCASMGGNYSPLHFGNGTRLTVT.

The chain links TRBV6-1 to TRBJ1-4, with D maybe TRBD1 (6 bases). V dropped 6 bases and J dropped 4 bases, with 9 bases sitting between them. CDR1 is MNHNS and CDR2 is SASEGT in the germline V gene. CDR3 length: 13 residues. The CDR3: CASRRTDNEKLFF. The CDR3 nucleotides are TGTGCCAGCAGGAGGACAGATAATGAAAAACTGTTTTTT.

The chain employs TRBV3-1 (or the pseudogene TRBV3-2) and TRBJ1-5; D is possibly TRBD1 (5 bases). The length of the CDR3 is 12 residues. The germline V gene encodes CDR1 LGHDT and CDR2 YNNKEL (reference sequence). V lost 2 bases, J lost 9 bases, and 8 bases lay in between. The CDR3 nucleotides are TGTGCCAGCAGCCAACGTCAGGGGCCCCAGCATTTT. This codes for CASSQRQGPQHF.

This clone was picked up a small number of times. The sample has other DNA sequences that encode this CDR3 too. J is TRBJ1-4 and V is TRBV5-1, with D perhaps TRBD1 (5 bases). The CDR3 extends over 12 amino acids. CDR1 is SGHRS and CDR2 is YFSETQ in the germline V gene. Trimming pared 3 bases from V and 7 bases from J, leaving 7 bases between. The CDR3 region is CASSSGGEKLFF. The CDR3 nucleotides read TGCGCCAGCAGCTCCGGGGGTGAAAAACTGTTTTTT.

The rearrangement uses TRBV6-4 and TRBJ2-3, with TRBD2 identical over 14 bases. The ends lost 0 bases at V and 2 bases at J; junction bases unmatched: 7. The germline V gene encodes CDR1 MRHNA and CDR2 SNTAGT. The CDR3 totals 19 residues. In nucleotides, the CDR3 is TGTGCCAGCAGTGACTCCCGGACTAGCGGGGGGCTATACACAGATACGCAGTATTTT. This translates into CASSDSRTSGGLYTDTQYF.

This rearrangement joins TRBV1 to TRBJ2-5; TRBD2, the D gene given by the table, was not confirmed from the DNA. TRBV1 is flagged as a pseudogene. This CDR3 region has 17 residues. CDR3 sequence: CTSSQDRQAGTQETQYF. The CDR3 DNA reads as TGCACCAGCAGCCAAGATCGTCAAGCGGGGACCCAAGAGACCCAGTACTTC.

This chain joins TRBV3-1 (or the pseudogene TRBV3-2) and TRBJ2-7, with TRBD1 as a possible D gene (6 bases). This CDR3 spans 15 amino acids. Germline CDR1 reads LGHDT; CDR2 reads YNNKEL (reference sequence). Trimming cost V 0 bases and J 3 bases, with 12 bases left between them. The CDR3 coding sequence is TGTGCCAGCAGCCAAGACCCAGGACAGTTCTACGAGCAGTACTTC. Translated, it gives CASSQDPGQFYEQYF.

V usage is TRBV3-1 (or the pseudogene TRBV3-2) and J usage is TRBJ1-2; D call uncertain. V was trimmed by 3 bases and J by 0 bases, leaving 8 bases between them. Germline lookup yields CDR1 LGHDT and CDR2 YNNKEL (reference sequence). This CDR3 region has 14 residues. The CDR3 region is CASSQSGPNYGYTF. The CDR3 coding sequence is TGTGCCAGCAGCCAGAGCGGCCCTAACTATGGCTACACCTTC.